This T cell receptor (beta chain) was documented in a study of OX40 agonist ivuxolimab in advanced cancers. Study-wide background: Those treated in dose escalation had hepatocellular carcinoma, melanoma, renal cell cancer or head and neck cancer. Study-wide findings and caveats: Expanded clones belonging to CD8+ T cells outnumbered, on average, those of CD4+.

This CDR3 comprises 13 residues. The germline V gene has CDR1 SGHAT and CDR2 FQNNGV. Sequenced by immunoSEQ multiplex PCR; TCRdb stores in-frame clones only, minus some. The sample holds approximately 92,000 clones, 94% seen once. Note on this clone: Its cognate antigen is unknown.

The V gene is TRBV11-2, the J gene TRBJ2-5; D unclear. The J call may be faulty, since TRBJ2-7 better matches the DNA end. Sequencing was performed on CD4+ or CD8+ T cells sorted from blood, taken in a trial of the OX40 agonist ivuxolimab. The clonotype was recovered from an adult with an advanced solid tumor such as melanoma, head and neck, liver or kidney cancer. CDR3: CASSLEVRYEQYF. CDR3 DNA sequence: TGTGCCAGCAGCTTAGAGGTCCGCTACGAGCAGTACTTC.